This TCR beta chain was retrieved from a study of OX40 agonist ivuxolimab in advanced cancers. Regarding the study as a whole: The CD4+ and CD8+ T cells in the blood had expanded clonally by week 6 at 0.1 to 3.0 mg/kg.

Germline loops: CDR1 MDHEN, CDR2 SYDVKM. V dropped 1 base and J dropped 2; count of bases not matched to a gene: 9. The CDR3 consists of 18 residues. This table comes from immunoSEQ multiplex PCR, and its TCRdb copy is limited to in-frame clones, with some not included. Found here are 50,000 to 60,000 clones, roughly four fifths of them singletons; the top ten hold around 4.3%. For this clone: Antigen specificity is unknown.

This receptor was taken from an adult with an advanced solid tumor such as melanoma, head and neck, liver or kidney cancer. V gene TRBV28 combines with J gene TRBJ2-5; 11 bases fit TRBD1. This specimen consisted of CD4+ or CD8+ T cells sorted from blood, obtained in a trial of the OX40 agonist ivuxolimab. Here the CDR3 DNA reads TGTGCCAGCAGTTTATCCCTAAAATGGGACAGGGGGCAAGAGACCCAGTACTTC. Residues: CASSLSLKWDRGQETQYF.